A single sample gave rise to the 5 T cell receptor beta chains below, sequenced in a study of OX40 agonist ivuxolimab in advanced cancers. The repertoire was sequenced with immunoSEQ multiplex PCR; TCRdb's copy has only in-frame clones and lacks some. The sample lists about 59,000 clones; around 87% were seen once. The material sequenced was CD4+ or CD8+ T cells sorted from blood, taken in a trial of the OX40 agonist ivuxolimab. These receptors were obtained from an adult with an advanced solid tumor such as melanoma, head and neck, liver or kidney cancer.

The CDR3 sequence: CASSEGGVGEKLFF. DNA for the CDR3: TGCGCCAGCAGTGAGGGAGGGGTTGGAGAAAAACTGTTTTTT. This sequence joins TRBV10-1 and TRBJ1-4, with a possible D match to TRBD1 (5 bases). The CDR3 spans 14 residues. Germline V gene sequence: CDR1 WNHNN, CDR2 SYGVQD (reference sequence). V was shortened by 2 bases and J by 8 bases, with 12 bases between the two germline ends.

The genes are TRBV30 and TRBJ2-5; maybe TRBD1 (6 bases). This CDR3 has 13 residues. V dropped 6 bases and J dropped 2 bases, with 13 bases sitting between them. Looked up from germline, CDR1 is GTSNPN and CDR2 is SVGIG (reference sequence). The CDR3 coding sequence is TGTGCCTGCTCCCGGGACATTCAAGAGACCCAGTACTTC. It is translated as CACSRDIQETQYF.

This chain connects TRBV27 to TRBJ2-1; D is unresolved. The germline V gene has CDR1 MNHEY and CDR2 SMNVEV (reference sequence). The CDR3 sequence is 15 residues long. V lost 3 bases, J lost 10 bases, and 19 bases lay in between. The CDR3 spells CASSFRETAEGEQFF. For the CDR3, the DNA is TGTGCCAGCAGTTTCAGAGAGACCGCTGAAGGGGAGCAGTTCTTC.

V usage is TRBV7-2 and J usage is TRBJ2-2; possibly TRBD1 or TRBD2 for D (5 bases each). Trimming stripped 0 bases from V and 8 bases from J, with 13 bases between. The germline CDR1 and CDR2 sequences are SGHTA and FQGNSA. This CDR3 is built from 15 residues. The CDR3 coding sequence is TGTGCCAGCAGCTTAGCCGCCCGGGGCCGGGGGGAGCTGTTTTTT. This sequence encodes CASSLAARGRGELFF.

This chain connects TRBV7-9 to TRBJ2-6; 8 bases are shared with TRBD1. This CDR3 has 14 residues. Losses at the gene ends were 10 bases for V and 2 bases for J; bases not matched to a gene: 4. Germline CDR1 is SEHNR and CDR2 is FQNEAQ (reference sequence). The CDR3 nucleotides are TGTGCCAACGACAGGGGAGCTGGGGCCAACGTCCTGACTTTC. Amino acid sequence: CANDRGAGANVLTF.